The entry below gives a single T cell receptor beta chain sequence along with its context. Its antigen remains undetermined. Base qualities are not recorded, but no much larger clone differs from it by a single base. To sequence the TCRbeta CDR3 region, genomic DNA was isolated from the sorted cells. The immunoSEQ Assay was used for sequencing of TCRbeta CDR3 regions. TCRdb retrieved this table from immuneACCESS and kept in-frame rearrangements only. Not all clones are present; in checked studies, unresolved V genes account for under half, and no reason is known for the remainder. This sample holds tens of thousands of clones; roughly 80% were observed only once. Of the sample, more than 9% falls within the top ten clones. These data belong to a study of OX40 agonist ivuxolimab in advanced cancers. About the study as a whole: Ivuxolimab was a fully human IgG2 agonistic monoclonal antibody targeting the costimulatory receptor OX40 (CD134). Intravenous ivuxolimab was administered to patients every 2 weeks at six dose levels: 0.01, 0.1, 0.3, 1.5, 3 and 10 mg/kg. Of the approximately 50 dose-escalation patients, hepatocellular carcinoma was present in approximately 20, melanoma in around 15, renal cell carcinoma in 9 and head and neck cancer in 9. In the dose-escalation cohort, 65% to 85% of patients were male, and the mean age was 60 years with a range of about 20 to 80. Patients were allowed to have had prior anti-PD-1, anti-PD-L1 or anti-CTLA-4 therapy, and roughly 40% of the dose-escalation patients had been treated with checkpoint inhibitors. Partial responses were achieved by three dose-escalation patients, of whom one had hepatocellular carcinoma and two had cutaneous melanoma. The point of sequencing TCRbeta in the periphery was to test whether ivuxolimab changed TCR sequence diversity and drove clonal T-cell expansion. The paper describes the monotherapy dose-escalation part (N ≈ 50 patients) of the phase I trial of ivuxolimab.

CDR1 KGHSH and CDR2 LQKENI were looked up in the germline V gene. The CDR3 goes from the cysteine to the phenylalanine over 13 residues. Here the CDR3 DNA is all that survives: 39 bases in frame from base 1. The junction carries 7 bases between V and J, which are trimmed by 4 bases and 4 bases respectively. Study-wide findings and limitations: On average, CD8+ T cells showed more expanded clones than CD4+ T cells after ivuxolimab. The antigen specificity of the peripheral T cells that underwent clonal expansion was not determined. Clonal expansion of both CD4+ and CD8+ blood T cells was observed from baseline to week 6 at doses 0.1 to 3.0 mg/kg. Low levels of normalized T-cell clonal expansion were also shown by some nonresponding patients. Partial responders in the 0.1-3.0 mg/kg groups had among the lowest normalized peripheral clonal expansion, especially among CD8+ T cells.

The trial excluded patients who had a history of autoimmune disease or who were on systemic immunosuppression. In every dose cohort, peripheral blood was drawn for TCR sequencing at baseline, cycle 4 day 1, and cycle 7 day 1. Samples came from an open-label, multicenter, first-in-human phase I dose-escalation trial of ivuxolimab. Adults with locally advanced or metastatic melanoma, renal cell, hepatocellular, or head and neck squamous cell carcinoma were enrolled in the trial. Before TCR sequencing, CD4+ T cells and CD8+ T cells from peripheral blood were sorted into separate populations. The rearranged segments are TRBV18 and TRBJ1-4; the D gene cannot be resolved reliably. The sequence derives from an adult with an advanced solid tumor such as melanoma, head and neck, liver or kidney cancer. The material sequenced was CD4+ or CD8+ T cells sorted from blood, taken in a trial of the OX40 agonist ivuxolimab. This receptor carries the CDR3 CASSREVNEKLFF. The bases are TGTGCCAGCTCACGGGAGGTTAATGAAAAACTGTTTTTT.